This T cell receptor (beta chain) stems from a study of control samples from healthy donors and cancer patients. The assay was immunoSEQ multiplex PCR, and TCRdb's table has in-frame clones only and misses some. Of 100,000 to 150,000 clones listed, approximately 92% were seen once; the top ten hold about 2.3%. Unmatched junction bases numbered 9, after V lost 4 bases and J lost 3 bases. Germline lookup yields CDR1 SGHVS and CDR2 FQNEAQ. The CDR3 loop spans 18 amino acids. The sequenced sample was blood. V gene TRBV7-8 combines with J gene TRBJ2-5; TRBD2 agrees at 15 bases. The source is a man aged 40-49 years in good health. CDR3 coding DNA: TGTGCCAGCAGCTCCGGACTAGCGGGGGGGCCAAGAAAAGAGACCCAGTACTTC. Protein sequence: CASSSGLAGGPRKETQYF. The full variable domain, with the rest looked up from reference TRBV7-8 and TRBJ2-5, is GAGVSQSPRYKVAKRGQDVALRCDPISGHVSLFWYQQALGQGPEFLTYFQNEAQLDKSGLPSDRFFAERPEGSVSTLKIQRTQQEDSAVYLCASSSGLAGGPRKETQYFGPGTRLLVL.